This T cell receptor beta chain derives from a study of OX40 agonist ivuxolimab in advanced cancers. Background for the entire study: Ivuxolimab, which targeted the costimulatory receptor OX40 (CD134), was an agonistic, fully human IgG2 monoclonal antibody. Intravenous ivuxolimab was administered to patients every 2 weeks at six dose levels: 0.01, 0.1, 0.3, 1.5, 3 and 10 mg/kg. Of the approximately 54 dose-escalation patients, hepatocellular carcinoma was present in 19, melanoma in around 15, renal cell carcinoma in 9 and head and neck cancer in 9. In the dose-escalation cohort, roughly 82% of patients were male, and the mean age was approximately 60 years with a range of roughly 20 to 80. Prior anti-PD-1, anti-PD-L1 or anti-CTLA-4 therapy was permitted, and approximately 42% of dose-escalation patients had received checkpoint inhibitors. Partial responses occurred in three dose-escalation patients: two with cutaneous melanoma and one with hepatocellular carcinoma. The point of sequencing TCRbeta in the periphery was to test whether ivuxolimab changed TCR sequence diversity and drove clonal T-cell expansion. The paper describes the monotherapy dose-escalation part (N of about 47 patients) of the phase I trial of ivuxolimab. General conclusions and limits of the study: After ivuxolimab, more expanded clones were found on average in CD8+ T cells than in CD4+ T cells. Antigen specificity was not determined for the clonally expanded peripheral T cells. Low levels of normalized T-cell clonal expansion were also seen in some nonresponding patients. In the 0.1-3.0 mg/kg groups, partial responders had among the lowest normalized peripheral clonal expansion, particularly in CD8+ T cells. At doses from 0.1 to 3.0 mg/kg, clonal expansion was seen in both CD4+ and CD8+ blood T cells between baseline and week 6.

Patients with autoimmune disease history or receiving systemic immunosuppression were excluded from the trial. Peripheral blood for TCR sequencing was collected from all dose cohorts at baseline, on cycle 4 day 1, and on cycle 7 day 1. Samples were obtained from an open-label, multicenter, first-in-human phase I dose-escalation trial of ivuxolimab. Adults with locally advanced or metastatic melanoma, renal cell, hepatocellular, or head and neck squamous cell carcinoma were enrolled in the trial. Before TCR sequencing, CD4+ T cells and CD8+ T cells were sorted from peripheral blood as separate populations. About this clone itself: The specificity of this receptor is unknown. Nothing much larger sits one base from this clone, and base qualities are not available.

For sequencing of the TCRbeta CDR3 region, genomic DNA was extracted from the sorted cells. TCRbeta CDR3 regions were sequenced using the immunoSEQ Assay. This is the immuneACCESS table as TCRdb keeps it, with only in-frame sequences that have V and J called. A part of the clones is gone; compared with another copy, unresolved V genes explain less than half, and the rest is unexplained. The sample table records tens of thousands of clones; more than 70% of these occur just once. 2% to 2.5% of the sample comes from the top ten. Reading the germline V gene gives CDR1 MDHEN and CDR2 SYDVKM. The CDR3 measures 15 amino acids from cysteine to phenylalanine. The DNA shown is the 45-base CDR3, in frame from base 1. After removal of 9 bases from V and 0 bases from J, the junction retains 6 bases not matched to a gene.

The sequencing here drew on CD4+ or CD8+ T cells sorted from blood, taken in a trial of the OX40 agonist ivuxolimab. This TCR derives from an adult with an advanced solid tumor such as melanoma, head and neck, liver or kidney cancer. The V gene is TRBV28 and the J gene is TRBJ2-1, and TRBD2 matches 9 of the central bases. The CDR3 amino acid sequence is: CASRGGGASYNEQFF. The DNA reads TGTGCCAGTAGGGGCGGGGGGGCCTCCTACAATGAGCAGTTCTTC.